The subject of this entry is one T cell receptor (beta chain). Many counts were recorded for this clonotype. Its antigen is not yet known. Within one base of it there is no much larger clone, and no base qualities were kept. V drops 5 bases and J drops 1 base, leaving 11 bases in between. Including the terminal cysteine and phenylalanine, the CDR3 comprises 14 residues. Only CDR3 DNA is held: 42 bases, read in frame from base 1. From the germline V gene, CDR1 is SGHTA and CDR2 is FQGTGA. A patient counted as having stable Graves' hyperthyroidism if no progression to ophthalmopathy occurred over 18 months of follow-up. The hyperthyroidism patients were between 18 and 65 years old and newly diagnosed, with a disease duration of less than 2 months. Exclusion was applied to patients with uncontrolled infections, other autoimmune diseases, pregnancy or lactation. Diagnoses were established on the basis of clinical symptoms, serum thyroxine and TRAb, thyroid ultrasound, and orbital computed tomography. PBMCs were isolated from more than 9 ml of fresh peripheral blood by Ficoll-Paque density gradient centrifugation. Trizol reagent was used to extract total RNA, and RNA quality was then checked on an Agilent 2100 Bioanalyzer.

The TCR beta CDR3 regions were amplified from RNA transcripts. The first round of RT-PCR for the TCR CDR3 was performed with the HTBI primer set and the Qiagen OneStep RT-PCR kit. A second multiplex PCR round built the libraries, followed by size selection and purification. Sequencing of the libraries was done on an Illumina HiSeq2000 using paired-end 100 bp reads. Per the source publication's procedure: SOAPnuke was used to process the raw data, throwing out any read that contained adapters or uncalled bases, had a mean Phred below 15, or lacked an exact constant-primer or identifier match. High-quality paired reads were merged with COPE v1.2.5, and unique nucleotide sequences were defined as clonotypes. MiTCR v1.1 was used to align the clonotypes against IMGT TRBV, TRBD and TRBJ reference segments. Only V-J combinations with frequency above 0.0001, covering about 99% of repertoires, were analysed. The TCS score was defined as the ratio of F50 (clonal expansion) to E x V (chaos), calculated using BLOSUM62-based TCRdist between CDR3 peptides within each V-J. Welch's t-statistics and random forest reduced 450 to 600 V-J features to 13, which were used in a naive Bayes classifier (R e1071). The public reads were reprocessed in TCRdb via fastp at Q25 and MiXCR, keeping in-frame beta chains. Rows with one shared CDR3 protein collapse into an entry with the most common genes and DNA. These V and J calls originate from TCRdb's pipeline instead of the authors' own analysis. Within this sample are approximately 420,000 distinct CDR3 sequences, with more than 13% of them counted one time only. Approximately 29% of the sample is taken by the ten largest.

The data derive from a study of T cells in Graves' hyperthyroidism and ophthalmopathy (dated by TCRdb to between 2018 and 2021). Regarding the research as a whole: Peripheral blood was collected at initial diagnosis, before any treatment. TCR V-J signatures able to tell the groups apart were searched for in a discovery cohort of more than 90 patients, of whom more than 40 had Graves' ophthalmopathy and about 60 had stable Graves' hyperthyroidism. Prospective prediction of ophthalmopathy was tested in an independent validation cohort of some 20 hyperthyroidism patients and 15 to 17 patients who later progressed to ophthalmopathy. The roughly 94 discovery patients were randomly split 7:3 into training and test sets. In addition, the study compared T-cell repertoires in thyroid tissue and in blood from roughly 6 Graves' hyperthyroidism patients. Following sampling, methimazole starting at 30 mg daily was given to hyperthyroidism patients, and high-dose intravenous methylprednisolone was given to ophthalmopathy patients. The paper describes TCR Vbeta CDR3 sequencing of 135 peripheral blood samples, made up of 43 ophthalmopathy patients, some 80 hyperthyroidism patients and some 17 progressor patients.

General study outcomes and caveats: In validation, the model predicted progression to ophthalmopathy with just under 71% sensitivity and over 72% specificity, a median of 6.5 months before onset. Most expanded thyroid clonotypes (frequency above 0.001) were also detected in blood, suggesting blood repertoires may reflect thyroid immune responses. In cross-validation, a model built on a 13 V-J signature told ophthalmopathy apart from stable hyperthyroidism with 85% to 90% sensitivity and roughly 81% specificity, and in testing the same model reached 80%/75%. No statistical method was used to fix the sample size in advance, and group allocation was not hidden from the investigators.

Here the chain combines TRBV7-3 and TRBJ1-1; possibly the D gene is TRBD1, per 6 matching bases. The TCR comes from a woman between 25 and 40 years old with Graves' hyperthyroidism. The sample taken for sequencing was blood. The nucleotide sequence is TGTGCCAGCAGCCAAGGGGGGAAGAACACTGAAGCTTTCTTT. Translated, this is CASSQGGKNTEAFF.